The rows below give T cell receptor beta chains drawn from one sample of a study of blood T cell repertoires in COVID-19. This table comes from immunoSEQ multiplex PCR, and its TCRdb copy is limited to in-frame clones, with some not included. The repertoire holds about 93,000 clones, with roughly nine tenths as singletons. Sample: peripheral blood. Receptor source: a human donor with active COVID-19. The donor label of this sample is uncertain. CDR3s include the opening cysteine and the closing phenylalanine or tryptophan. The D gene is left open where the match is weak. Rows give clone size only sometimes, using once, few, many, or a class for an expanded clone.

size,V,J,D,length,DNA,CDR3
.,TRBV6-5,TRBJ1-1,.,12,TGTGCCAGCAGGCCGGGGAGAGAAGAAGCTTTCTTT,CASRPGREEAFF
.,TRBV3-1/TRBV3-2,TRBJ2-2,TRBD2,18,TGTGCCAGCAGCCAAGAAAGGGCGCTAGCGGGGCGCACCGGGGAGCTGTTTTTT,CASSQERALAGRTGELFF
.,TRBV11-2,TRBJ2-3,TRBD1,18,TGTGCCAGCAGCCACCTTCAGGTTCGGACAGGGGGCACAGATACGCAGTATTTT,CASSHLQVRTGGTDTQYF
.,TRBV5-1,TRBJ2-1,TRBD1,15,TGCGCCAGCAGCTTGGTGACAGGGCCAAACAATGAGCAGTTCTTC,CASSLVTGPNNEQFF
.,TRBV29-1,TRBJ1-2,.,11,TGCAGCGCGGCTGATGGCAGATTCTACACCTTC,CSAADGRFYTF
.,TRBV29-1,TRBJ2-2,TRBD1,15,TGCAGCGTTGCACCGGGACAGGTGGACACCGGGGAGCTGTTTTTT,CSVAPGQVDTGELFF
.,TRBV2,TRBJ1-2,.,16,TGTGCCAGCCGCCGAATACATGCACAGGGCTCCTATGGCTACACCTTC,CASRRIHAQGSYGYTF
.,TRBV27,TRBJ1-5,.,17,TGTGCCAGCAGTTTATGGGCGGTTGGGGAGAACAATCAGCCCCAGCATTTT,CASSLWAVGENNQPQHF
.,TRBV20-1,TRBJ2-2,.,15,TGCAGTGCTAGTAGGCGGGGAGCCCACACCGGGGAGCTGTTTTTT,CSASRRGAHTGELFF
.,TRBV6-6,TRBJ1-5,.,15,TGTGCCAGCAGTTACCCCTACAGGGACAATCAGCCCCAGCATTTT,CASSYPYRDNQPQHF
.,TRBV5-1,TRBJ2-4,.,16,TGCGCCAGCAGCTTGTTGGGTATTCCTCAGGCCGGTATTCAGTACTTC,CASSLLGIPQAGIQYF
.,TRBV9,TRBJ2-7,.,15,TGTGCCAGCAGCCTTTCACCGGGACACCTCTACGAGCAGTACTTC,CASSLSPGHLYEQYF
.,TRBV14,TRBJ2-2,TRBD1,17,TGTGCCAGCAGCCAAGCCTCCGGGACAGGGTACACCGGGGAGCTGTTTTTT,CASSQASGTGYTGELFF
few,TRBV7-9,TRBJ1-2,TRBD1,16,TGTGCCAGCAGCCCGTTCCCGGGACAGGGGAACTATGGCTACACCTTC,CASSPFPGQGNYGYTF
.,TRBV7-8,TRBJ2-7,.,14,TGTGCCAGCAGCCTCCCACCGTCCCGGGGCGAGCAGTACTTC,CASSLPPSRGEQYF
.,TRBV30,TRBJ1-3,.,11,TGTGCCTGGACAGGGGGAAACACCATATATTTT,CAWTGGNTIYF
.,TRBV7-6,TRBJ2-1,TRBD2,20,TGTGCCAGCAGTTTTACCCCGGGACTAGCGGGGGGTCGATGGGGTACGGAGCAGTTCTTC,CASSFTPGLAGGRWGTEQFF
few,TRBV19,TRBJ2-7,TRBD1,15,TGTGCCAGTAGTAGCCGGCAGGGGGCTTCCTACGAGCAGTACTTC,CASSSRQGASYEQYF
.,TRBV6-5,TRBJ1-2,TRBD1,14,TGTGCCAGCAGTCGTTCAGGGGGCCGCTATGGCTACACCTTC,CASSRSGGRYGYTF
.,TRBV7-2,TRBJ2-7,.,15,TGTGCCAGCAGCCGGAACCGGGGGGCCTCCTACGAGCAGTACTTC,CASSRNRGASYEQYF
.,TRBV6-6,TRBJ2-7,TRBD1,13,TGTGCCAGCGGACAGGGGATCGGCTACGAGCAGTACTTC,CASGQGIGYEQYF
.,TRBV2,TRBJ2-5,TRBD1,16,TGTGCCAGCAGGGTAGGGACAGGGGGTTTCCAAGAGACCCAGTACTTC,CASRVGTGGFQETQYF
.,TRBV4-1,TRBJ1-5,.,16,TGCGCCAGCAGCCAAGAATCGACAGGCCGCAATCAGCCCCAGCATTTT,CASSQESTGRNQPQHF
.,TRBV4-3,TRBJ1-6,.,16,TGCGCCAGCAGCCAAGCCTCCCCCTCCTATAATTCACCCCTCCACTTT,CASSQASPSYNSPLHF
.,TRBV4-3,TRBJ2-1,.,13,TGCGCCAGCAGCCAGGGACTTTACAATGAGCAGTTCTTC,CASSQGLYNEQFF
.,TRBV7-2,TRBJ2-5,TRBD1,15,TGTGCCAGCAGCGGGGGACAGGGGTTTCCGGAGACCCAGTACTTC,CASSGGQGFPETQYF
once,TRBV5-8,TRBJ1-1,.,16,TGTGCCAGCAGCTCCGGTTGGGGGGGCGGGTACACTGAAGCTTTCTTT,CASSSGWGGGYTEAFF
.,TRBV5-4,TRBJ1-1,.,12,TGTGCCAGCAGTTACGGGAACACTGAAGCTTTCTTT,CASSYGNTEAFF
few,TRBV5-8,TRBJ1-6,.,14,TGTGCCAGCACTCAGACATTCCATAATTCACCCCTCCACTTT,CASTQTFHNSPLHF
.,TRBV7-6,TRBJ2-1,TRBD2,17,TGTGCCAGCAGCTTAGCGGTTAGCGGGGGGGCCCTCAATGAGCAGTTCTTC,CASSLAVSGGALNEQFF
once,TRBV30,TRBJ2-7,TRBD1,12,TGTGCCTGCGACAGGGATAGCTACGAGCAGTACTTC,CACDRDSYEQYF
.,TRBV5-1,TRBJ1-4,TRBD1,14,TGCGCCAGCAGCGACAGGGGAGGACGGGAAAAACTGTTTTTT,CASSDRGGREKLFF
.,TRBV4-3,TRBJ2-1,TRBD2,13,TGCGCCAGCAGCCCCCATCTAGCGGGGGGGCAGTTCTTC,CASSPHLAGGQFF
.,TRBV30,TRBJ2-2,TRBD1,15,TGTGCCTGGAGTGTAGACAGGGTGGGCTCCGGGGAGCTGTTTTTT,CAWSVDRVGSGELFF
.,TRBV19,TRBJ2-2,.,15,TGTGCCAGTAGTATAAGAGGACAGTTCACCGGGGAGCTGTTTTTT,CASSIRGQFTGELFF
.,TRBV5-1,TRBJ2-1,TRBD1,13,TGCGCCAGCAGCACTACAGGGGGCAATGAGCAGTTCTTC,CASSTTGGNEQFF
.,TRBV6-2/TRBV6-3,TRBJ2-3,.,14,TGTGCCAGCAGCCCACAGGCTAGAGTGAATACGCAGTATTTT,CASSPQARVNTQYF
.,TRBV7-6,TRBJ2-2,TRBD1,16,TGTGCCAGCAGCTCGACAGGGGGCCAATACACCGGGGAGCTGTTTTTT,CASSSTGGQYTGELFF
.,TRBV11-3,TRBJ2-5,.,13,TGTGCCAGCAGTTACCGGACAGAAGAGACCCAGTACTTC,CASSYRTEETQYF
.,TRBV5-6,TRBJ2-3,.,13,TGTGCCAGCAGCTTGGGAGCACCCGATACGCAGTATTTT,CASSLGAPDTQYF
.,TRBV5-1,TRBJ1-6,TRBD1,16,TGCGCCAGCAGCTTGGAACAGGGGGCCTATAATTCACCCCTCCACTTT,CASSLEQGAYNSPLHF
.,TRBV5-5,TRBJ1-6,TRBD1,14,TGTGCCAGCAGCCTGGACAGGGAGTATTCACCCCTCCACTTT,CASSLDREYSPLHF
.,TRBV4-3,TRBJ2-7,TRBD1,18,TGCGCCAGCAGCCAAGATCCTCCTGGACAGGGGACTACATACGAGCAGTACTTC,CASSQDPPGQGTTYEQYF
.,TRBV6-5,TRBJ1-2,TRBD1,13,TGTGCCAGCAGTTATACAGGGGGCTATGGCTACACCTTC,CASSYTGGYGYTF
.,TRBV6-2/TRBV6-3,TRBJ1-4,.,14,TGTGCCAGCAGTCACACGTCAACTAATGAAAAACTGTTTTTT,CASSHTSTNEKLFF
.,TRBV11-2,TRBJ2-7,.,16,TGTGCCAGCAGCTTAGCAGGGTATTACAGTCCGTACGAGCAGTACTTC,CASSLAGYYSPYEQYF
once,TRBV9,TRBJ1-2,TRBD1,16,TGTGCCAGCAGCGTAGCGTCGGACAGGGCCCTTTATGGCTACACCTTC,CASSVASDRALYGYTF
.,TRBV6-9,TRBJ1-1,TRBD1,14,TGTGCCAGGGAAGACAGGGGTACTAACACTGAAGCTTTCTTT,CAREDRGTNTEAFF
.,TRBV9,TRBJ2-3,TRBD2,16,TGTGCCAGCAGCGGGACTAGCGGGGCAAGCACAGATACGCAGTATTTT,CASSGTSGASTDTQYF
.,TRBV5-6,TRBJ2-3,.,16,TGTGCCAGCAGCACGCTGATCAGGCGTAGCACAGATACGCAGTATTTT,CASSTLIRRSTDTQYF
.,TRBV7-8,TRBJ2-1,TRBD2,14,TGTGCCAGCAGCTTAGCGCGGGGGGGTTATGAGCAGTTCTTC,CASSLARGGYEQFF
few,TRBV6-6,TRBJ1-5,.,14,TGTGCCAGCAGGACGGGGGGCGCGGGTCAGCCCCAGCATTTT,CASRTGGAGQPQHF
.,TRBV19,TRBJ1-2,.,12,TGTGCCAGTAGAAGGGGTGCGCGGGGCTACACCTTC,CASRRGARGYTF
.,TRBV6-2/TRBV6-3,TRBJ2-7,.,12,TGTGCCTGCGGCCGGGCTCACTACGAGCAGTACTTC,CACGRAHYEQYF
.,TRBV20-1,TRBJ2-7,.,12,TGCAGTGCTAGTAAGGACCGGGGGGAGCAGTACTTC,CSASKDRGEQYF
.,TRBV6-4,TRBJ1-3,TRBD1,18,TGTGCCAGCAGAGTTACAGGGGCCTCAGCTAGCTCTGGAAACACCATATATTTT,CASRVTGASASSGNTIYF
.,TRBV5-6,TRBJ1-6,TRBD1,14,TGTGCCAGCACGAGGACAGGGGATAATTCACCCCTCCACTTT,CASTRTGDNSPLHF